The 14 T cell receptor beta chains in this list originate from one sample, sequenced in a study of OX40 agonist ivuxolimab in advanced cancers. Sequenced by immunoSEQ multiplex PCR; TCRdb stores in-frame clones only, minus some. The table shows roughly 50,000 clones, with roughly 82% occurring only once. The source material was CD4+ or CD8+ T cells sorted from blood, sampled in a trial of the OX40 agonist ivuxolimab. The receptor set was obtained from an adult with an advanced solid tumor such as melanoma, head and neck, liver or kidney cancer.

The chain combines TRBV28 with TRBJ2-7, with a possible D match to TRBD1 (7 bases). There are 13 residues in the CDR3. V was pared by 4 bases and J by 3 bases, with 10 bases between. From germline, CDR1 is MDHEN and CDR2 SYDVKM. The CDR3 is CASSSGDSYEQYF. DNA for the CDR3: TGTGCCAGCAGTTCGGGGGACAGCTACGAGCAGTACTTC.

This clone was seen more than once but under ten times. The genes are TRBV11-2 and TRBJ2-7; D uncertain. Germline V gene data show CDR1 as SGHAT and CDR2 as FQNNGV. CDR3 length: 10 residues. Between the trimmed V and J ends, which lost 7 bases and 2 bases, there was a span of 3 bases. The CDR3 DNA reads as TGTGCCAGCAACCCCTACGAGCAGTACTTC. Its protein product is CASNPYEQYF.

This sequence joins TRBV7-6 and TRBJ2-7; 10 bases are a match to TRBD2. The CDR3 has 15 residues. Trimming cost V 0 bases and J 7 bases; bases outside gene matches: 6. Germline V gene lookup returns CDR1 SGHVS and CDR2 FNYEAQ. This CDR3 is CASSLAPAGGIEQYF. The CDR3 DNA reads TGTGCCAGCAGCTTAGCCCCAGCGGGGGGGATTGAGCAGTACTTC.

The chain is built from TRBV19 and TRBJ2-2, with D unresolved. Germline-derived CDR1 and CDR2 are LNHDA and SQIVND (reference sequence). The CDR3 is 12 residues long. Trimming left V 3 bases short and J 2 bases short, with 1 base between. For the CDR3, the DNA is TGTGCCAGTAGTATTAACACCGGGGAGCTGTTTTTT. Its translation: CASSINTGELFF.

The CDR3 protein is CASSSGSYNEQFF. The CDR3 nucleotides read TGTGCCAGCAGCTCAGGGTCCTACAATGAGCAGTTCTTC. The chain is built from TRBV7-2 and TRBJ2-1; tentatively, D is TRBD1 (5 bases). This CDR3 is 13 amino acids long. V shed 4 bases and J shed 1 base, with 5 bases lying between them. Germline values: CDR1 SGHTA, CDR2 FQGNSA.

As regards this clone: At one of its ends the junction is not consistent with the germline gene, which may arise from a read error. The chain joins TRBV2 to TRBJ2-3; tentatively, D is TRBD2 (5 bases). The CDR3 has 11 residues. The V gene's germline CDR1 is SNHLY and CDR2 FYNNEI. CDR3 sequence reads: CASSYQKEGLF. CDR3 nucleotides: TGTGCCAGCAGTTATCAGAAAGAGGGCCTTTTT.

This rearrangement joins TRBV9 to TRBJ2-1; 9 nucleotides match TRBD1. In germline, CDR1 is SGDLS, CDR2 YYNGEE. The CDR3 is 15 residues long. V gave up 3 bases and J gave up 4 bases; unmatched junction bases: 5. CDR3 coding DNA: TGTGCCAGCAGCGCCGGGACAGGGCTATACAATGAGCAGTTCTTC. Translated, it gives CASSAGTGLYNEQFF.

This clone was observed a handful of times. The rearrangement uses TRBV6-5 and TRBJ1-5; D is unclear. The CDR3 consists of 15 residues. Germline CDR1 and CDR2: MNHEY and SVGAGI. Between the trimmed V and J ends, which lost 7 bases and 2 bases, there was a span of 15 bases. The CDR3 DNA sequence: TGTGCCAGCAAGGTCCGGCCTGATGGCAATCAGCCCCAGCATTTT. It codes for CASKVRPDGNQPQHF.

V and J are TRBV11-2 and TRBJ2-3; 7 bases match TRBD2. Trimming cost V 5 bases and J 4 bases; bases outside gene matches: 9. CDR1 and CDR2 from the germline V gene are SGHAT and FQNNGV. The CDR3 covers 15 residues. The DNA of the CDR3 is TGTGCCAGCAGCGGCCGGACTAGTGAGGCAGATACGCAGTATTTT. The encoded protein is CASSGRTSEADTQYF.

V and J are TRBV18 and TRBJ2-3, with TRBD1 matching over 7 bases. Trimming removed 3 bases from V and 5 bases from J; junction bases left unmatched: 8. CDR3 length: 15 amino acids. Germline CDR1 is KGHSH and CDR2 is LQKENI. CDR3 DNA: TGTGCCAGCTCACCCGCGACAGGGCAGGGAGATACGCAGTATTTT. Its translation is CASSPATGQGDTQYF.

The CDR3 nucleotides are TGTGCCAGCAGCCAAGAGGAGGGTTTAGGGCAGGGGGGCATGAACACTGAAGCTTTCTTT. Encoded protein: CASSQEEGLGQGGMNTEAFF. The J gene is TRBJ1-1, the V gene TRBV4-2, with TRBD1 matching 7 bases. J lost 0 bases, V lost 0 bases, and 16 bases had no gene match. CDR3 size: 20 residues. Germline values: CDR1 LGHNA, CDR2 YNFKEQ.

This sequence joins TRBV28 and TRBJ1-2; the match to TRBD1 covers 7 bases. Germline loops: CDR1 MDHEN, CDR2 SYDVKM. V gave up 2 bases and J gave up 4 bases; unmatched junction bases: 4. The CDR3 loop spans 14 amino acids. The CDR3, as DNA: TGTGCCAGCAGTTTACCGGGACAGTCCTATGGCTACACCTTC. Translation gives CASSLPGQSYGYTF.

The chain employs TRBV2 and TRBJ1-4, with D maybe TRBD1 (5 bases). V was cut by 4 bases and J by 11 bases, with 11 bases left in between. Germline lookup yields CDR1 SNHLY and CDR2 FYNNEI. This CDR3 contains 12 residues. As DNA, the CDR3 is TGTGCCAGCAGTGGGGACGTCGAGAAACTGTTTTTT. Amino acid sequence: CASSGDVEKLFF.

V gene TRBV25-1 combines with J gene TRBJ2-3, with D perhaps matching TRBD1 (5 bases). Trimming removed 3 bases from V and 1 base from J, with 17 bases in between. This CDR3 comprises 17 residues. Germline V gene lookup returns CDR1 MGHDK and CDR2 SYGVNS. This chain's CDR3 is CASSDLFDSEGTDTQYF. For the CDR3, the DNA is TGTGCCAGCAGTGACCTATTCGACAGTGAAGGCACAGATACGCAGTATTTT.